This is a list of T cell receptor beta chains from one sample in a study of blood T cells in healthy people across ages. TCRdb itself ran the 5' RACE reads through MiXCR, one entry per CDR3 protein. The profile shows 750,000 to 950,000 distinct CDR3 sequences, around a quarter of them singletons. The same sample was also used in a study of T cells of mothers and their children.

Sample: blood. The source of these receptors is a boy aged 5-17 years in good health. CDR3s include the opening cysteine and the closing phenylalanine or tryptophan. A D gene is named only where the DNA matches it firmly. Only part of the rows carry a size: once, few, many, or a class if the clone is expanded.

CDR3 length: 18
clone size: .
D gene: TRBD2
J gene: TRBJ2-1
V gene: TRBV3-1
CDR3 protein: CASSQVPPGLAGKNEQFF
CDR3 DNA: TGTGCCAGCAGCCAAGTGCCACCGGGACTAGCGGGTAAGAATGAGCAGTTCTTC

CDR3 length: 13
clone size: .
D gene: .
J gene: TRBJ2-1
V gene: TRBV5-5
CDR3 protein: CASSLVGHNEQFF
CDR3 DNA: TGTGCCAGCAGCTTGGTTGGCCACAATGAGCAGTTCTTC

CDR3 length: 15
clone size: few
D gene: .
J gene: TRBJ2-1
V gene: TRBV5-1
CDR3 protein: CASSLEGRGRNEQFF
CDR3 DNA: TGCGCCAGCAGCTTGGAGGGCAGGGGGAGGAATGAGCAGTTCTTC

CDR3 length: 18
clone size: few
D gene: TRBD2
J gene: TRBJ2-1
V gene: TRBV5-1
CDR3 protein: CASSLVSGGAGSYNEQFF
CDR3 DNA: TGCGCCAGCAGCTTGGTTAGCGGGGGGGCCGGGTCCTACAATGAGCAGTTCTTC

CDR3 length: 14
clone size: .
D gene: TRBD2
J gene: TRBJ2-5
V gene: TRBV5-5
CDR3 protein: CASSSQTSGETQYF
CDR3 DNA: TGTGCCAGCAGCTCCCAGACTAGCGGAGAGACCCAGTACTTC

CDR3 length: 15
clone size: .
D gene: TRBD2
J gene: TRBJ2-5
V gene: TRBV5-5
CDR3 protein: CASSLAWGGQETQYF
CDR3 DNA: TGTGCCAGCAGCTTGGCCTGGGGGGGGCAAGAGACCCAGTACTTC

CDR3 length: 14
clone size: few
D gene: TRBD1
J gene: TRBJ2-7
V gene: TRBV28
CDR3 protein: CASRSGTGIDEQYF
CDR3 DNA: TGTGCCAGCAGGTCCGGGACAGGGATCGACGAGCAGTACTTC

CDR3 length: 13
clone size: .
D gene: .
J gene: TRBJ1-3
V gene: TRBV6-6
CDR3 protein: CASRSTDYNTIYF
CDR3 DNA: TGTGCCAGCAGAAGTACCGACTATAACACCATATATTTT

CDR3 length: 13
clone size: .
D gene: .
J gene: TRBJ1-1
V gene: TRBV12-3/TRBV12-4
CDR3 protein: CASSTLGGGKAFF
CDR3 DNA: TGTGCCAGCAGCACCCTTGGGGGGGGAAAAGCTTTCTTT

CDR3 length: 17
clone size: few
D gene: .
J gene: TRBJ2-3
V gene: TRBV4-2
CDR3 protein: CASSQTMADQSTDTQYF
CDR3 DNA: TGTGCCAGCAGCCAAACTATGGCGGACCAGAGCACAGATACGCAGTATTTT

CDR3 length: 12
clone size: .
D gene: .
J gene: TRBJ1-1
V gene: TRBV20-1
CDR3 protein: CSAPDGDTEAFF
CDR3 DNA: TGCAGTGCTCCCGACGGGGACACTGAAGCTTTCTTT

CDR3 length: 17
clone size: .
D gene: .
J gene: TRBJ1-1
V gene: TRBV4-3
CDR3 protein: CASSQEVRGRGDTEAFF
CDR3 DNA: TGCGCCAGCAGCCAAGAAGTAAGAGGGCGGGGGGACACTGAAGCTTTCTTT

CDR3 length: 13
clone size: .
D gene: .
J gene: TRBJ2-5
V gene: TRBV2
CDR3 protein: CASSKSREETQYF
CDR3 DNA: TGTGCCAGCAGTAAATCCAGGGAGGAGACCCAGTACTTC

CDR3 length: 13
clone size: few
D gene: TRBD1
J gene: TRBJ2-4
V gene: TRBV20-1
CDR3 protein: CSAPDRVGYIQYF
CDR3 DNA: TGCAGTGCACCAGACAGGGTGGGGTACATTCAGTACTTC

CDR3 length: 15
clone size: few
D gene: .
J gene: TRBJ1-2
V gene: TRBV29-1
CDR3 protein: CSVEQGILLNYGYTF
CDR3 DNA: TGCAGCGTTGAACAGGGGATTCTCCTTAACTATGGCTACACCTTC

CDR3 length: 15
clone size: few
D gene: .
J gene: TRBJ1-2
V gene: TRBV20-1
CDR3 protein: CSARGRAREGYGYTF
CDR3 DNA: TGCAGTGCTAGAGGTCGGGCAAGGGAGGGCTATGGCTACACCTTC

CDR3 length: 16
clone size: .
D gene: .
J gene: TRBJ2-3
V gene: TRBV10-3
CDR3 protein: CAISDSDRHYTDTQYF
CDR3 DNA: TGTGCCATCAGTGATAGCGACAGGCATTACACAGATACGCAGTATTTT

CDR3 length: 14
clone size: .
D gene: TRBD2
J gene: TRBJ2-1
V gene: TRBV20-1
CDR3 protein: CSARDQGLAGEQFF
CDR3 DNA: TGCAGTGCTAGAGATCAGGGACTAGCTGGTGAGCAGTTCTTC

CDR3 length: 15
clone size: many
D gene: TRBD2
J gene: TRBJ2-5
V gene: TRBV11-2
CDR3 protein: CASSLGTRTQETQYF
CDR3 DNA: TGTGCCAGCAGCTTAGGGACTAGAACTCAAGAGACCCAGTACTTC

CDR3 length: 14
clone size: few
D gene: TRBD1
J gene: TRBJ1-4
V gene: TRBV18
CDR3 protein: CASSAGTGYEKLFF
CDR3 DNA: TGTGCCAGCTCGGCTGGGACAGGGTACGAAAAACTGTTTTTT

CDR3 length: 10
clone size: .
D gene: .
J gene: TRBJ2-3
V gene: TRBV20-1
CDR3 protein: CSASTDTQYF
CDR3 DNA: TGCAGTGCTAGTACAGATACGCAGTATTTT

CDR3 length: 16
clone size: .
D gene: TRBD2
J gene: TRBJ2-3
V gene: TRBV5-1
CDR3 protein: CASSLGGGGFTDTQYF
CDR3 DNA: TGCGCCAGCAGCTTGGGCGGCGGGGGGTTCACAGATACGCAGTATTTT

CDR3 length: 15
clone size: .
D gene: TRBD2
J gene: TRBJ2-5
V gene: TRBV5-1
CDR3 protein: CASSPGTSFPETQYF
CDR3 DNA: TGCGCCAGCAGCCCCGGGACTAGCTTCCCAGAGACCCAGTACTTC

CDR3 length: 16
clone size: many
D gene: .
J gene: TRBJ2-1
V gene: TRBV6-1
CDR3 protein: CASSDPFSRSTNEQFF
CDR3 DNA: TGTGCCAGCAGTGACCCATTCAGTAGGTCTACAAATGAGCAGTTCTTC

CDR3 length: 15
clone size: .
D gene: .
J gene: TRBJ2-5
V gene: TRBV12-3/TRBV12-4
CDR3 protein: CASSLAGKGLETQYF
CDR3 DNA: TGTGCCAGCAGTTTAGCGGGCAAGGGTTTGGAGACCCAGTACTTC

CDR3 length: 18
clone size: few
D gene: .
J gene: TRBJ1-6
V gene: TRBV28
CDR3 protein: CASSWVSGALPYNSPLHF
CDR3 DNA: TGTGCCAGCAGTTGGGTGTCGGGGGCCCTCCCCTATAATTCACCCCTCCACTTT

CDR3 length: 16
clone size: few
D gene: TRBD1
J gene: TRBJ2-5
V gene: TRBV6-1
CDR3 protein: CASKEGTGRFRETQYF
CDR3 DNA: TGTGCCAGCAAAGAAGGGACAGGGAGGTTCCGAGAGACCCAGTACTTC

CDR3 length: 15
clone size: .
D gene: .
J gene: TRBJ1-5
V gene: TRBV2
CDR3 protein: CASSREQGRNQPQHF
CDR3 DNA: TGTGCCAGCAGTCGCGAACAGGGCCGCAATCAGCCCCAGCATTTT

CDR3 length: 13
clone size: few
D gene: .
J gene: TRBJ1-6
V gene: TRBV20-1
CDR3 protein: CSARSQGSAPLHF
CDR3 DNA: TGCAGTGCTAGATCACAGGGCTCGGCACCCCTCCACTTT

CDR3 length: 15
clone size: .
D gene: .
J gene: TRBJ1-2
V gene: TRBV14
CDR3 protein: CASSQDQVRAGGYTF
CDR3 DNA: TGTGCCAGCAGCCAAGATCAGGTCAGGGCGGGTGGCTACACCTTC

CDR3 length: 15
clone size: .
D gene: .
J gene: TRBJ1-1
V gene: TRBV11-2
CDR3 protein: CASSLKAVMNTEAFF
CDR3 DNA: TGTGCCAGCAGCTTAAAGGCAGTTATGAACACTGAAGCTTTCTTT

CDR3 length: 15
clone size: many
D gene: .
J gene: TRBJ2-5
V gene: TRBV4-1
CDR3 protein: CASSLKQGGQETQYF
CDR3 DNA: TGCGCCAGCAGTTTAAAGCAGGGCGGCCAAGAGACCCAGTACTTC

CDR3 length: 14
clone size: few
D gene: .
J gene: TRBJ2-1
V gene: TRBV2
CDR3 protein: CASSETFKDNEQFF
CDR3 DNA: TGTGCCAGCAGTGAAACATTTAAAGACAATGAGCAGTTCTTC

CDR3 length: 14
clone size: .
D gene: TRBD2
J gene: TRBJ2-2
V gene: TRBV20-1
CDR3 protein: CSASSGAPTGELFF
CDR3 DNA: TGCAGTGCTAGTAGCGGGGCCCCCACCGGGGAGCTGTTTTTT

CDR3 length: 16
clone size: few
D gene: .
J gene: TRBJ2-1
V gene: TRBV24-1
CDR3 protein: CATSDPREYSYNEQFF
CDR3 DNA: TGTGCCACCAGTGACCCCAGGGAATATTCCTACAATGAGCAGTTCTTC

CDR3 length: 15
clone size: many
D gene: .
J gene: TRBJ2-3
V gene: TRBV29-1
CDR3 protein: CSVAGTVETPDTQYF
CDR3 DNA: TGCAGCGTTGCCGGGACCGTGGAAACCCCAGATACGCAGTATTTT

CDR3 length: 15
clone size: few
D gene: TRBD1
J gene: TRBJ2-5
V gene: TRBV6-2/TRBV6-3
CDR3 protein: CASSAHHRGQETQYF
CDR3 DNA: TGTGCCAGCAGTGCGCACCACAGGGGGCAAGAGACCCAGTACTTC

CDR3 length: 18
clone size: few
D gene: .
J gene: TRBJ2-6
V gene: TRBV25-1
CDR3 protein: CASSLGGTAHAGANVLTF
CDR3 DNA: TGTGCCAGCAGTCTCGGGGGAACGGCCCACGCTGGGGCCAACGTCCTGACTTTC

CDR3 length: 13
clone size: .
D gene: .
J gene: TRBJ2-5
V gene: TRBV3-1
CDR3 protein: CASSFSRVNEQFF
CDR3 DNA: TGTGCCAGCAGCTTCAGTAGGGTCAATGAGCAGTTCTTT

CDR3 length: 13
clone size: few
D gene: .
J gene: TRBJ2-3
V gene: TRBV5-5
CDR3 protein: CASGDFSTDTQYF
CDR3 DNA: TGTGCCAGCGGTGACTTTAGCACAGATACGCAGTATTTT

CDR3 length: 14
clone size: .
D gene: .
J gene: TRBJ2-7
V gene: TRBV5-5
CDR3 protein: CASSLILVRAGEDF
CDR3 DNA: TGTGCCAGCAGCTTGATTCTCGTCCGAGCAGGAGAAGACTTC

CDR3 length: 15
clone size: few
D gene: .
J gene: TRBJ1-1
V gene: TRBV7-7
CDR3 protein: CASSLGAQGGTEAFF
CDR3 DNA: TGTGCTAGCAGCTTAGGGGCGCAGGGAGGGACTGAAGCTTTCTTT

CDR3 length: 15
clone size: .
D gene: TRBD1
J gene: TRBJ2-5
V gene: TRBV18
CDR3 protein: CASSRDRGWQETQYF
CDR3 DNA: TGTGCCAGCTCCCGGGACAGGGGTTGGCAAGAGACCCAGTACTTC

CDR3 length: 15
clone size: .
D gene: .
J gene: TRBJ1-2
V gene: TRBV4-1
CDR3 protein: CASSQVPGGNYGYTF
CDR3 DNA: TGCGCCAGCAGCCAAGTACCGGGGGGGAACTATGGCTACACCTTC

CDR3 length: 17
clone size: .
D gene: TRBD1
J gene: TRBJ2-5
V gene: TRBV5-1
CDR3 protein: CASSLGQRDRRKEAQYF
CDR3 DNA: TGCGCCAGCAGCTTGGGCCAAAGGGACAGAAGGAAAGAGGCCCAGTACTTC

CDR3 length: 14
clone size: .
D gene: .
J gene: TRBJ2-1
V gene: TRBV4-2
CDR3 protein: CASTQGGSYDEQFF
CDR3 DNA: TGTGCCAGCACCCAGGGGGGCTCCTACGATGAGCAGTTCTTC